These 25 T cell receptor beta chains share one sample of origin, sequenced in a study of blood T cells in healthy people across ages. Then a second PCR, running about 6 to 12 cycles, was carried out with a sample-barcoded 5' primer and a J-beta primer mix. Via MiXCR, TCRdb re-called the 5' RACE reads, giving one row per CDR3 protein. The repertoire holds around 1,000,000 distinct CDR3 sequences, under 30% seen once, with approximately 0.75% in the top ten. Another study also made use of these data, one on T cells of mothers and their children.

Sequencing was performed on blood. All receptors derive from a girl aged 2 to 10 in good health.

The chain is built from TRBV11-1 and TRBJ2-2; D may be TRBD1 (6 bases). V lost 5 bases, J lost 8 bases, and 9 bases lay in between. This CDR3 is 12 amino acids long. Germline V gene data show CDR1 as SGHAT and CDR2 as FQDESV (reference sequence). The CDR3 loop is CASSRQAGELFF. The CDR3 nucleotides read TGTGCCAGCAGCCGACAGGCGGGGGAGCTGTTTTTT.

This clonotype was seen a few times. This chain links TRBV29-1 with TRBJ2-5, with a weak D call TRBD1 (5 bases). Germline lookup yields CDR1 SQVTM and CDR2 ANQGSEA. The V and J ends lost 2 bases and 5 bases respectively, with 18 bases between them. The CDR3 is made up of 15 amino acids. The DNA for the CDR3 is TGCAGCGTTGAATCGCAGGGTTGGGGTGACGAGACCCAGTACTTC. As protein: CSVESQGWGDETQYF.

V usage is TRBV20-1 and J usage is TRBJ1-1; no firm D call. The germline gives CDR1 DFQATT, CDR2 SNEGSKA (reference sequence). The CDR3 covers 14 residues. The V and J ends lost 2 bases and 4 bases respectively, with 14 bases between them. The CDR3 DNA reads as TGCAGTGCTAGACCCGTAGAGAGGCCCACTGAAGCTTTCTTT. Translated, it gives CSARPVERPTEAFF.

This clonotype was seen a handful of times. V is TRBV4-2 and J is TRBJ2-3; 8 nucleotides agree with TRBD2. Unmatched junction bases numbered 15, after V lost 5 bases and J lost 2 bases. The CDR3 has 18 residues. From germline, CDR1 is LGHNA and CDR2 YNFKEQ. CDR3 DNA sequence: TGTGCCAGCAGCGACTCATCGGGTAGCGGGGTTATCACAGATACGCAGTATTTT. It yields the protein CASSDSSGSGVITDTQYF.

With regard to this clonotype: A read error may account for a junction end that differs from germline. This rearrangement joins TRBV7-8 to TRBJ2-5; perhaps TRBD2 as D (5 bases). The germline CDR1 and CDR2 sequences are SGHVS and FQNEAQ. The CDR3 covers 14 residues. DNA of the CDR3: TGTGCCAGCAGCTTAGCGCGGGTAGCAATGAGCAGGTTCTTC. It encodes CASSLARVAMSRFF.

This clonotype was recorded a few times. This rearrangement joins TRBV6-7 to TRBJ1-5, with TRBD1 matching over 7 bases. TRBV6-7 is classed as an ORF, of uncertain function. Trimming removed 5 bases from V and 4 bases from J; junction bases left unmatched: 5. The CDR3 length is 14 residues. As DNA, the CDR3 is TGTGCCAGCAGTAACAGACAGGGTAATCAGCCCCAGCATTTT. Translation: CASSNRQGNQPQHF.

This clonotype was picked up a small number of times. The J gene is TRBJ2-1, the V gene TRBV12-3 or TRBV12-4; 7 nucleotides agree with TRBD1. The J segment lost 6 bases and the V segment lost 4 bases, leaving 6 bases of the junction unmatched. CDR3 length: 14 residues. The CDR3 sequence: CASSYGTVGNEQFF. The CDR3 DNA is TGTGCCAGCAGTTACGGGACAGTGGGCAATGAGCAGTTCTTC.

This clonotype has more than one count but fewer than ten. The V call is TRBV7-2, the J call TRBJ2-7; a weak D match, TRBD2 (6 bases). Germline V gene sequence: CDR1 SGHTA, CDR2 FQGNSA. V was cut by 4 bases and J by 4 bases, with 17 bases left in between. The CDR3 totals 15 residues. CDR3 DNA sequence: TGTGCCAGCAGCTCGTCGGGGGATTCGGTTTACGAGCAGTACTTC. Its translation is CASSSSGDSVYEQYF.

This clonotype occurred a few times. The chain links TRBV29-1 to TRBJ2-5, with unresolved D. The tail of the sequence fits TRBJ2-1 better, so the J call may be wrong. The CDR3 length is 13 residues. Germline loops: CDR1 SQVTM, CDR2 ANQGSEA. The CDR3 here is CSVEENSYNEQFF. In DNA form, the CDR3 reads TGCAGCGTTGAAGAAAACAGCTACAATGAGCAGTTCTTC.

This clonotype was seen a few times. The CDR3 coding sequence is TGTGCCACCAGCAGAGATGATTCGGAGACCCAGTACTTC. Translated: CATSRDDSETQYF. The genes are TRBV15 and TRBJ2-5; no definite D call. The germline V gene has CDR1 LNHNV and CDR2 YYDKDF (reference sequence). V was cut by 0 bases and J by 5 bases, with 7 bases left in between. The CDR3 is 13 amino acids.

This clonotype was counted a few times. The V gene is TRBV4-1, the J gene TRBJ2-7; D gene uncertain. Germline CDR1 reads MGHRA; CDR2 reads YSYEKL. V lost 1 base, J lost 3 bases, and 7 bases lay in between. The CDR3 runs 13 residues. The CDR3 loop is CASSQVDLYEQYF. The CDR3 nucleotides are TGCGCCAGCAGCCAAGTCGACCTCTACGAGCAGTACTTC.

This clonotype was detected many times. The chain employs TRBV7-8 and TRBJ1-1; 7 bases match TRBD1. Trimming at V came to 5 bases and at J to 1 base, leaving 7 bases not matched to a gene. This CDR3 is 15 amino acids long. Germline V gene data show CDR1 as SGHVS and CDR2 as FQNEAQ. The CDR3 nucleotides are TGTGCCAGCAGCCAAGACGGGACAGCGAACACTGAAGCTTTCTTT. It is translated as CASSQDGTANTEAFF.

This sequence joins TRBV29-1 and TRBJ2-1; D is unclear. Deletions cut 6 bases from V and 1 base from J, with 13 bases between. Germline-derived CDR1 and CDR2 are SQVTM and ANQGSEA. The CDR3 extends over 14 amino acids. CDR3 DNA: TGCAGCGTGTTCGACTTCCCTTCCTACAATGAGCAGTTCTTC. Its translation is CSVFDFPSYNEQFF.

The chain employs TRBV12-3 or TRBV12-4 and TRBJ1-2; possibly TRBD1 for D (5 bases). The germline V and J ends were trimmed by 7 bases and 1 base, with 16 bases remaining between them. The CDR3 length is 15 residues. CDR3 nucleotide sequence: TGTGCCAGCACCACTGACCCAGGGATTAACTATGGCTACACCTTC. Amino acid sequence: CASTTDPGINYGYTF.

This clonotype was seen more than once but under ten times. The V and J genes are TRBV27 and TRBJ2-4; TRBD2 matches at 10 bases. The J segment lost 5 bases and the V segment lost 2 bases, leaving 6 bases of the junction unmatched. CDR1 and CDR2 from the germline V gene are MNHEY and SMNVEV (reference sequence). The CDR3 consists of 16 residues. The CDR3 nucleotides are TGTGCCAGCAGTTTAATAAGCGGGGGGGTCGAAAACATTCAGTACTTC. Translated, it gives CASSLISGGVENIQYF.

The chain is built from TRBV7-2 and TRBJ1-4; the match to TRBD1 covers 9 bases. The CDR3 has 14 residues. The V gene's germline CDR1 is SGHTA and CDR2 FQGNSA. V trimming: 6 bases; J trimming: 8 bases; junction bases outside the gene matches: 7. The CDR3 region has the DNA TGTGCCAGCAGTCCTGGGACAGGGTGGGAAAAACTGTTTTTT. It encodes CASSPGTGWEKLFF.

This clonotype was found a few times. This chain joins TRBV12-3 or TRBV12-4 and TRBJ2-1, with a weak D call TRBD2 (6 bases). V lost 5 bases, J lost 4 bases, and 18 bases lay in between. This CDR3 has 16 residues. The CDR3 spells CASSPIERRGYNEQFF. Written as DNA, the CDR3 is TGTGCCAGCAGTCCAATTGAGCGGAGGGGATACAATGAGCAGTTCTTC.

This clonotype occurred once. The chain has TRBV2 and TRBJ2-7; 10 nucleotides line up with TRBD2. Per germline, CDR1 SNHLY and CDR2 FYNNEI. This CDR3 contains 16 residues. Trimming took 6 bases from V and 0 from J; bases not matched to a gene: 8. The CDR3 coding sequence is TGTGCCAGCAGGCGGGCTAGCGGGGGTAACTCCTACGAGCAGTACTTC. It specifies CASRRASGGNSYEQYF.

This chain joins TRBV9 and TRBJ1-2; TRBD1 matches at 10 bases. The length of the CDR3 is 14 residues. Germline loops: CDR1 SGDLS, CDR2 YYNGEE. Trimming at V came to 0 bases and at J to 4 bases, leaving 0 bases not matched to a gene. In DNA, the CDR3 is TGTGCCAGCAGCGTAGGGGACAGGGGCTATGGCTACACCTTC. It codes for CASSVGDRGYGYTF.

The CDR3 DNA reads TGCAGAGGGGCCGGCGAGTTGAATGAGCAGTTCTTC. This translates into CRGAGELNEQFF. The gene calls are TRBV20-1 and TRBJ2-1, with D tentatively TRBD1 (5 bases). Germline V gene sequence: CDR1 DFQATT, CDR2 SNEGSKA (reference sequence). The CDR3 totals 12 residues.

This clonotype was observed a handful of times. The chain carries TRBV7-8 and TRBJ2-1, with D possibly matching TRBD2 (5 bases). The CDR3 loop spans 17 amino acids. The V and J ends lost 0 bases and 0 bases respectively, with 12 bases between them. The germline V gene has CDR1 SGHVS and CDR2 FQNEAQ. The chain's CDR3 is CASSLAEVLSSYNEQFF. In DNA form, the CDR3 reads TGTGCCAGCAGCTTAGCGGAGGTCTTGAGCTCCTACAATGAGCAGTTCTTC.

The sample holds a few counts of this clonotype. The chain links TRBV2 to TRBJ2-1; 7 bases are a match to TRBD2. The CDR3 has 14 residues. V lost 4 bases to trimming and J lost 3 bases; unmatched junction nucleotides: 3. In germline, CDR1 is SNHLY, CDR2 FYNNEI. DNA for the CDR3: TGTGCCAGCAGTGGAGCGGGACTCTACAATGAGCAGTTCTTC. Translating it yields CASSGAGLYNEQFF.

The chain couples TRBV12-3 or TRBV12-4 to TRBJ1-4; D not resolved. The CDR3 runs 14 residues. Trimming removed 6 bases from V and 8 bases from J, with 16 bases in between. CDR3 loop: CASSPDESIEKLFF. The CDR3 nucleotides read TGTGCCAGCAGCCCCGACGAAAGCATCGAAAAACTGTTTTTT.

The rearrangement joins TRBV7-3 to TRBJ2-1; D call uncertain. The CDR3 spans 13 residues. Germline V gene data show CDR1 as SGHTA and CDR2 as FQGTGA. Trimming stripped 6 bases from V and 5 bases from J, with 11 bases between. CDR3 bases: TGTGCCAGCAGGCACGCCGGTAACAATGAGCAGTTCTTC. It is translated as CASRHAGNNEQFF.

This chain connects TRBV6-1 to TRBJ2-1, with 10 bases matching TRBD1. The J call may be wrong; the DNA end is better matched by TRBJ2-7. Germline V gene sequence: CDR1 MNHNS, CDR2 SASEGT. CDR3 length: 16 amino acids. The CDR3 region is CASSRGTGESSYEQYF. The CDR3 nucleotides read TGTGCCAGCAGTCGGGGGACAGGGGAGTCCTCCTACGAGCAGTACTTC.